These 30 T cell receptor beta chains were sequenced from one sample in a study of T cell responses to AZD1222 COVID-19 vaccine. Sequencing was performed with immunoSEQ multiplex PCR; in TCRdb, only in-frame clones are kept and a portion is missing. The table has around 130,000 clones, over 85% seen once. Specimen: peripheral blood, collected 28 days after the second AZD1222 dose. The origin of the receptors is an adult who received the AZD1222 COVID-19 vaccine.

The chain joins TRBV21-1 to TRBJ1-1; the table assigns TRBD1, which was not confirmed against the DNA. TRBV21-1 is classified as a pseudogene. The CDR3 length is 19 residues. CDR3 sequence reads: CASSSPGQGPGLDNTEAFF. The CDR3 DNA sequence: TGTGCCAGCAGCTCTCCGGGACAGGGCCCGGGGTTGGACAACACTGAAGCTTTCTTT.

The CDR3 DNA follows: TGCGCCAGCAGCCTCAGATTTATAGCGGGGGCCCCCAATGAGCAGTTCTTC. Its translation: CASSLRFIAGAPNEQFF. V gene TRBV5-1 combines with J gene TRBJ2-1, with 9 bases lining up with TRBD2. Germline V CDR1 and CDR2: SGHRS, YFSETQ. V lost 4 bases to trimming and J lost 6 bases; unmatched junction nucleotides: 14. The CDR3 is made up of 17 amino acids.

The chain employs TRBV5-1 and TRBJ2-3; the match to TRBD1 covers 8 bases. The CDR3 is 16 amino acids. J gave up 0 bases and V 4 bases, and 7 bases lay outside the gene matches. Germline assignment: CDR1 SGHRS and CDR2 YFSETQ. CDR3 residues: CASSRQGAPSTDTQYF. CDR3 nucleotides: TGCGCCAGCAGCAGGCAGGGGGCTCCTAGCACAGATACGCAGTATTTT.

CDR3 region: CASTQGRYGYTF. In DNA, the CDR3 is TGTGCCAGCACTCAGGGTCGCTATGGCTACACCTTC. The genes are TRBV6-5 and TRBJ1-2; D is possibly TRBD1 (5 bases). There are 12 residues in the CDR3. The germline V gene has CDR1 MNHEY and CDR2 SVGAGI. The V end was cut by 7 bases, the J end by 4 bases, with 10 bases between.

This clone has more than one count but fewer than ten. Here the CDR3 reads CASSPGIFFYGYTF. The CDR3 region has the DNA TGTGCCAGTAGTCCAGGGATCTTTTTCTATGGCTACACCTTC. This chain joins TRBV19 and TRBJ1-2, with D perhaps TRBD1 (5 bases). V gave up 5 bases and J gave up 4 bases, with 14 bases separating them. The germline gives CDR1 LNHDA, CDR2 SQIVND (reference sequence). CDR3 length equals 14 residues.

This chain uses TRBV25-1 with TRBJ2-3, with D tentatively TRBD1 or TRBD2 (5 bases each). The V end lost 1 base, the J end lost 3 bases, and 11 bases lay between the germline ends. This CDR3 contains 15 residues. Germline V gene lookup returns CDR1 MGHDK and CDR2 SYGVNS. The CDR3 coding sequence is TGTGCCAGCAGTGAATTGGGGGAGAAGACAGATACGCAGTATTTT. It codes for CASSELGEKTDTQYF.

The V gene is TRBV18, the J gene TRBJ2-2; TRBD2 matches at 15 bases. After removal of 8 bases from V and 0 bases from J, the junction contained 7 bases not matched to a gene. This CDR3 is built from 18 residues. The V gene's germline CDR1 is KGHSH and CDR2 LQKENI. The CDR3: CASPRGLAGGPNTGELFF. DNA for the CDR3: TGTGCCAGCCCCAGGGGACTAGCGGGAGGCCCGAACACCGGGGAGCTGTTTTTT. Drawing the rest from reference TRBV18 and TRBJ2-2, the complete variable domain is NAGVMQNPRHLVRRRGQEARLRCSPMKGHSHVYWYRQLPEEGLKFMVYLQKENIIDESGMPKERFSAEFPKEGPSILRIQQVVRGDSAAYFCASPRGLAGGPNTGELFFGEGSRLTVL.

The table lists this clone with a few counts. The CDR3 nucleotides read TGTGCCAGCAGCTTAGTTGTTGGGGCGAGCATTCAGTACTTC. It is translated as CASSLVVGASIQYF. The chain uses TRBV7-9 and TRBJ2-4; TRBD1 is a possible D gene (5 bases). Per the germline V gene, CDR1 is SEHNR and CDR2 is FQNEAQ (reference sequence). The ends were cut back, 1 base at V and 9 bases at J, with 13 bases in the middle. The CDR3 has 14 amino acids.

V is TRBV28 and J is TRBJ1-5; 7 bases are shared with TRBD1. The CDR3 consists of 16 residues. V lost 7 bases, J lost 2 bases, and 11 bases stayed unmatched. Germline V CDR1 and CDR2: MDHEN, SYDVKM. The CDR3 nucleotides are TGTGCCAGCACCATCTCCCAGGGGGGAGGCAATCAGCCCCAGCATTTT. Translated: CASTISQGGGNQPQHF.

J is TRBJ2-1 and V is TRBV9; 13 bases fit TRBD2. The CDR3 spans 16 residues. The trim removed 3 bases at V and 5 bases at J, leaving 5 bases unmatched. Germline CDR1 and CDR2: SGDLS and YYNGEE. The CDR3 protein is CASSASGTSGNNEQFF. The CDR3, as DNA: TGTGCCAGCAGCGCGAGTGGGACTAGCGGGAACAATGAGCAGTTCTTC.

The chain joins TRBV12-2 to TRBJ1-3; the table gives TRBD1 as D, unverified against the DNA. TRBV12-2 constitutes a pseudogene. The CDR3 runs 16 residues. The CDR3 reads CASRLNSSNSGNTIYF. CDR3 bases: TGTGCAAGTCGCTTAAACAGCAGCAACTCTGGAAACACCATATATTTT.

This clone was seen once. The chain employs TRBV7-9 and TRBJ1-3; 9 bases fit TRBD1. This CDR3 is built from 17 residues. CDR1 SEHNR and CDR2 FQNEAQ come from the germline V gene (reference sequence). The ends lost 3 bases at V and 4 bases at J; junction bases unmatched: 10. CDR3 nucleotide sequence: TGTGCCAGCAGCTTCAGTCCTACAGGGGGCTGGGGAAACACCATATATTTT. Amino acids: CASSFSPTGGWGNTIYF.

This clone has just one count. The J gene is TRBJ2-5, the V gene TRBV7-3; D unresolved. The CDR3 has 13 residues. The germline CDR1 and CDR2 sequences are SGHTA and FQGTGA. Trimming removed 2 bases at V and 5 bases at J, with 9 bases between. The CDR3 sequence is CASSLGPGETQYF. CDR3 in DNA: TGTGCCAGCAGCTTAGGCCCCGGGGAGACCCAGTACTTC. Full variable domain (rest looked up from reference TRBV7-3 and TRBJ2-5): GAGVSQTPSNKVTEKGKYVELRCDPISGHTALYWYRQSLGQGPEFLIYFQGTGAADDSGLPNDRFFAVRPEGSVSTLKIQRTERGDSAVYLCASSLGPGETQYFGPGTRLLVL.

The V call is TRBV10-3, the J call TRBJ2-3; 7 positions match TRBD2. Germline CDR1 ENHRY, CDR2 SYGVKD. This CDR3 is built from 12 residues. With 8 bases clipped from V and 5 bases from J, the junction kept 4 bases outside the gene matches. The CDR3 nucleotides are TGTGCCATCGCGGGAGTGGAAGATACGCAGTATTTT. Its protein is CAIAGVEDTQYF.

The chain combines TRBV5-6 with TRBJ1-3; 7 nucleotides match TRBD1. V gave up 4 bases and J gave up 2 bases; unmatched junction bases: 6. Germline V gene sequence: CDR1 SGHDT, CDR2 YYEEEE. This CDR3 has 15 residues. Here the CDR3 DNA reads TGTGCCAGCAGCCAGGACAGGAGGACTGGAAACACCATATATTTT. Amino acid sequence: CASSQDRRTGNTIYF.

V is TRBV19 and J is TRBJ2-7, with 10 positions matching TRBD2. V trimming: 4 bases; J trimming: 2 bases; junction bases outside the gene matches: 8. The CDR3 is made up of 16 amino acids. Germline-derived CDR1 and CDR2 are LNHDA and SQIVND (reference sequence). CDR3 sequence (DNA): TGTGCCAGTAGTAAAACTAGCGGGACGTCCACCTACGAGCAGTACTTC. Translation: CASSKTSGTSTYEQYF. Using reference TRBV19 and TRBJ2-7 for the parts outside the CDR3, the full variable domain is DGGITQSPKYLFRKEGQNVTLSCEQNLNHDAMYWYRQDPGQGLRLIYYSQIVNDFQKGDIAEGYSVSREKKESFPLTVTSAQKNPTAFYLCASSKTSGTSTYEQYFGPGTRLTVT.

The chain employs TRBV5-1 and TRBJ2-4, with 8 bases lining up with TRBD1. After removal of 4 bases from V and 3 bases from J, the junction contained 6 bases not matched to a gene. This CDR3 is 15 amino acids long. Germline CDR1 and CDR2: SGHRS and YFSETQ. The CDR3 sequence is CASSTGQGDKNIQYF. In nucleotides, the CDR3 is TGCGCCAGCAGCACTGGACAGGGCGACAAAAACATTCAGTACTTC.

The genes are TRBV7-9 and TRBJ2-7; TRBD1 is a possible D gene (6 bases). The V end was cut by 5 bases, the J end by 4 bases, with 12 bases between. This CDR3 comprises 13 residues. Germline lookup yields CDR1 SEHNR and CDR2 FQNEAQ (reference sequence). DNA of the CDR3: TGTGCCAGCAGCGGGACACGCCGGTACGAGCAGTACTTC. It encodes CASSGTRRYEQYF.

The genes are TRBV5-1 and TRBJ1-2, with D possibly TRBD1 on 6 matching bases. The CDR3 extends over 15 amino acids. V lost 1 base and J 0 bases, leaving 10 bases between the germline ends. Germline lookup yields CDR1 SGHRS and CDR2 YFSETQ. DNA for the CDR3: TGCGCCAGCAGCTTGTGGCAGGGGACTAACTATGGCTACACCTTC. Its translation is CASSLWQGTNYGYTF.

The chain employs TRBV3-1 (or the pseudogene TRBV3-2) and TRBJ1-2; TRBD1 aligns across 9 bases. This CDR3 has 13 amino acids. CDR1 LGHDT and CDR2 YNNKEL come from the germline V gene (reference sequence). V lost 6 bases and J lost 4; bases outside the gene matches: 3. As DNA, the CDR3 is TGTGCCAGCAGTTTACAGGGGGCCTATGGCTACACCTTC. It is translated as CASSLQGAYGYTF.

CDR3 in DNA: TGTGCCAGCAGTCAGATTATTGGGGAAAAACTGTTTTTT. Amino acid sequence: CASSQIIGEKLFF. The chain has TRBV12-3 or TRBV12-4 and TRBJ1-4; D not certain. This CDR3 contains 13 residues. Trimming removed 5 bases from V and 8 bases from J, with 12 bases in between.

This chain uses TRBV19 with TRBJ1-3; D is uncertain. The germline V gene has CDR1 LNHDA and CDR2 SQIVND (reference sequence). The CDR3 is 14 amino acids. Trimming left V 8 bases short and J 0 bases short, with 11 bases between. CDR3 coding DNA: TGTGCCAGTGGCTCGGTGATCTCTGGAAACACCATATATTTT. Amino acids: CASGSVISGNTIYF.

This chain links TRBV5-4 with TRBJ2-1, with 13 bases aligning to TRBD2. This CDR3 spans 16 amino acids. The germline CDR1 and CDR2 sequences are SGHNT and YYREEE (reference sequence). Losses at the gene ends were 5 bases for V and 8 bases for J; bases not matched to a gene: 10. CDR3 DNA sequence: TGTGCCAGCAGTAGATTTACTAGCGGGGGGGCCGATGAGCAGTTCTTC. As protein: CASSRFTSGGADEQFF.

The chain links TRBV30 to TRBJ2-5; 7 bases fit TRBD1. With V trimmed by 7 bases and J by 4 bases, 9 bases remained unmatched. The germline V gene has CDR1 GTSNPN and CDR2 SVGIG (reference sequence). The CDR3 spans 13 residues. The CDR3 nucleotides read TGTGCCTTCTCGACAGGGAGCCTAGAGACCCAGTACTTC. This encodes CAFSTGSLETQYF.

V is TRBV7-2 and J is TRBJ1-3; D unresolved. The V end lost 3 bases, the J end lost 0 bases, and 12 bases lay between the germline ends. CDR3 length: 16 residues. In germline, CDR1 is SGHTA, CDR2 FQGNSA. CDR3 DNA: TGTGCCAGCAGCTTTTCTTCGGGGAACTCTGGAAACACCATATATTTT. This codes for CASSFSSGNSGNTIYF. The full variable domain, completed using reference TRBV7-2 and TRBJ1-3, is GAGVSQSPSNKVTEKGKDVELRCDPISGHTALYWYRQSLGQGLEFLIYFQGNSAPDKSGLPSDRFSAERTGGSVSTLTIQRTQQEDSAVYLCASSFSSGNSGNTIYFGEGSWLTVV.

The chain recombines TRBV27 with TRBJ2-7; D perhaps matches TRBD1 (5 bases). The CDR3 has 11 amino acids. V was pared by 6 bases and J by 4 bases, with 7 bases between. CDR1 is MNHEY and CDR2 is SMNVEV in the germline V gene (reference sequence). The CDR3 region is CASSKGYEQYF. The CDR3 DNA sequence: TGTGCCAGCAGCAAGGGGTACGAGCAGTACTTC.

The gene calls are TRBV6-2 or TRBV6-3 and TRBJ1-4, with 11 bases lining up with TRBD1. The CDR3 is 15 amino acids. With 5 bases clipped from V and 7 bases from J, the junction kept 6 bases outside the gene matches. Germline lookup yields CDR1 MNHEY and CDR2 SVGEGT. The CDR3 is CASSDGQGATEKLFF. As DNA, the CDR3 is TGTGCCAGCAGTGATGGACAGGGGGCGACTGAAAAACTGTTTTTT.

In DNA, the CDR3 is TGTGCCTGGAGTGTACAACCGGGCTCCTACGAGCAGTACTTC. Its translation: CAWSVQPGSYEQYF. The chain links TRBV30 to TRBJ2-7; no firm D call. Germline V CDR1 and CDR2: GTSNPN, SVGIG (reference sequence). The CDR3 is 14 amino acids. Deletions cut 0 bases from V and 0 bases from J, with 9 bases between.

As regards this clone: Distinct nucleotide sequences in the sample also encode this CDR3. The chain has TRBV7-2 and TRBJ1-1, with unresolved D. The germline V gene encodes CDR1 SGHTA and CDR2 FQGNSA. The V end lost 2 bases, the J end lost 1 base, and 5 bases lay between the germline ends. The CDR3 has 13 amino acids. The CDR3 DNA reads TGTGCCAGCAGCTTAACCGAGAACACTGAAGCTTTCTTT. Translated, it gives CASSLTENTEAFF.

The CDR3 sequence is CAWSGVPSEKLFF. DNA of the CDR3: TGTGCCTGGAGTGGAGTCCCATCGGAAAAACTGTTTTTT. The chain uses TRBV30 and TRBJ1-4; D is unresolved. There are 13 residues in the CDR3. Trimming removed 1 base from V and 8 bases from J, with 11 bases in between. Looked up from germline, CDR1 is GTSNPN and CDR2 is SVGIG (reference sequence).